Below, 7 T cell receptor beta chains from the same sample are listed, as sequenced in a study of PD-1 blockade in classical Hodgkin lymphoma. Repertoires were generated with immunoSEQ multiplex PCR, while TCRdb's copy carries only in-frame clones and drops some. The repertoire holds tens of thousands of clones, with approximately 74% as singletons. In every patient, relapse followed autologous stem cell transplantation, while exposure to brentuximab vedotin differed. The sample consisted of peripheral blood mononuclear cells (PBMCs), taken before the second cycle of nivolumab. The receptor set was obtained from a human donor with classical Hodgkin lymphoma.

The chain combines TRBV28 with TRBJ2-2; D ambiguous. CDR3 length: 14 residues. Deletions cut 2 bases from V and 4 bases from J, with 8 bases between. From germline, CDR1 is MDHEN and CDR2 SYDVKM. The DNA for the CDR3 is TGTGCCAGCAGTTTAGAGGTGTTCACCGGGGAGCTGTTTTTT. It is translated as CASSLEVFTGELFF.

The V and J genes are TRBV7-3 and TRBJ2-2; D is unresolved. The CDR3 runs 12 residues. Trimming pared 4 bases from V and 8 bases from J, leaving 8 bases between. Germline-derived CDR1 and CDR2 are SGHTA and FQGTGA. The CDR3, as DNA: TGTGCCAGCAGCTCCCTCAGGGGGGAGCTGTTTTTT. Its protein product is CASSSLRGELFF.

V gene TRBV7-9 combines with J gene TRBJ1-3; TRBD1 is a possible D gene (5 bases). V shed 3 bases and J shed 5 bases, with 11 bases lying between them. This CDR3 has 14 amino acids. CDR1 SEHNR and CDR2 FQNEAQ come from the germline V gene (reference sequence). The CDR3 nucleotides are TGTGCCAGCAGCTTTTCAGGGCCTCGAAACACCATATATTTT. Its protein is CASSFSGPRNTIYF.

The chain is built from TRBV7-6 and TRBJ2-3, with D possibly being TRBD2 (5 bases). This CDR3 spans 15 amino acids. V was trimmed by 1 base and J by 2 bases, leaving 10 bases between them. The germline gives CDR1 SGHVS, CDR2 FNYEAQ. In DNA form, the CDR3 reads TGTGCCAGCAGCTTAGGTGCTAGCAACACAGATACGCAGTATTTT. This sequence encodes CASSLGASNTDTQYF.

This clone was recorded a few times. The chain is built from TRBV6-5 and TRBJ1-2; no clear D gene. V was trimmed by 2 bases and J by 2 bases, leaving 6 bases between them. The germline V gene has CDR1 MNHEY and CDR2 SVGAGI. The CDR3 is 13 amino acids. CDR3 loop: CASSYRENYGYTF. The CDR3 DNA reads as TGTGCCAGCAGTTACAGGGAGAACTATGGCTACACCTTC.

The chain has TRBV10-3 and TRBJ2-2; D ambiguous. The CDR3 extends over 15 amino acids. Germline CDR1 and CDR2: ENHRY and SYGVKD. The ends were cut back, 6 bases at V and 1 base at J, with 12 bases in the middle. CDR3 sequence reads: CAISLLPENTGELFF. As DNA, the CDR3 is TGTGCCATCAGCTTACTCCCTGAGAACACCGGGGAGCTGTTTTTT.

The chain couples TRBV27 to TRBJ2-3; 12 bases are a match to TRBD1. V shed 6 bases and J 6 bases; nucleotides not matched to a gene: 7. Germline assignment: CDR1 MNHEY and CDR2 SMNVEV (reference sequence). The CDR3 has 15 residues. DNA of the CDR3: TGTGCCAGCAGGTCGCCGGGACAGGGGGCTGATACGCAGTATTTT. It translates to CASRSPGQGADTQYF.